This T cell receptor (beta chain) appears in the sequencing data of a study of cytomegalovirus exposure and HLA in healthy donors. This CDR3 has 12 amino acids. In germline, CDR1 is LNHDA, CDR2 SQIVND (reference sequence). V lost 3 bases, J lost 11 bases, and 5 bases stayed unmatched. The protocol was immunoSEQ multiplex PCR, while the TCRdb copy is restricted to in-frame clones and leaves out a portion. The repertoire has some 110,000 clones, approximately 86% of them found once; the top ten carry about 4.4%. This sequence originates from a man between 18 and 29 years old in good health and CMV-seropositive. This chain connects TRBV19 to TRBJ1-1; 8 bases are a match to TRBD1. The sequencing input was PBMCs. The CDR3 sequence is CASSIGGQGAFF. CDR3 bases: TGTGCCAGTAGTATCGGCGGACAGGGCGCTTTCTTT.